This T cell receptor (beta chain) comes out of a study of blood T cell repertoires in COVID-19. This table comes from immunoSEQ multiplex PCR, and its TCRdb copy is limited to in-frame clones, with some not included. Here the sample spans about 88,000 clones, roughly 82% being singletons. Germline CDR1 LGHNA, CDR2 YNFKEQ. The J segment lost 1 base and the V segment lost 4 bases, leaving 20 bases of the junction unmatched. The CDR3 runs 21 residues. This clonotype originated in a human donor in a cohort sampled during active COVID-19. The genes are TRBV4-2 and TRBJ2-7; 12 nucleotides agree with TRBD2. Sequencing was done on a sample of peripheral blood. CDR3 sequence (DNA): TGTGCCAGCAGCCGGGCGACACGGACTAGCGGGGTGGGCCGGAGGTCCTACGAGCAGTACTTC. Residues: CASSRATRTSGVGRRSYEQYF.